The clone carrying this T cell receptor beta chain was recorded a few times. Combining a sample-barcoded 5' primer with a J-beta primer mix, a second PCR ran for about 7 to 11 cycles. MiXCR was run by TCRdb on the 5' RACE reads, yielding one entry per CDR3 protein. This repertoire shows 600,000 to 650,000 distinct CDR3 sequences, 45% to 65% found once; its top ten account for 35% to 40%. The data belong to a study of blood T cells in healthy people across ages. Germline lookup yields CDR1 SQVTM and CDR2 ANQGSEA. The CDR3 contains 13 residues. V was trimmed by 4 bases and J by 6 bases, leaving 13 bases between them.

The sequence came from a man between 60 and 75 years old in good health. The J gene is TRBJ2-4, the V gene TRBV29-1; D not certain. The sequenced sample was blood. The CDR3 nucleotides read TGCAGCGTTGGGGTCCCCCAAGGAAACATTCAGTACTTC. Its translation is CSVGVPQGNIQYF.